The 20 T cell receptor beta chains listed next were all sequenced from one sample in a study of T-cell memory formation after mild COVID-19. TCRdb used MiXCR to reprocess the 5' RACE reads, holding one entry per CDR3 protein. The repertoire consists of roughly 620,000 distinct CDR3 sequences, with more than 15% occurring once and the leading ten covering around 12%. The sequenced sample consisted of PBMCs or a T cell subset sorted from them (not recorded which). Receptors originate from an adult woman who had mild COVID-19 (a few samples of this study predate the infection). Cell type and time point are not known.

This sequence joins TRBV10-3 and TRBJ1-1, with D possibly matching TRBD1 (5 bases). Germline lookup yields CDR1 ENHRY and CDR2 SYGVKD. CDR3 length: 14 residues. The V gene lost 7 bases and the J gene lost 1 base, with 13 bases spanning the gap. CDR3 DNA sequence: TGTGCCATCAACCCCGGGACGGGGAACACTGAAGCTTTCTTT. Translating it yields CAINPGTGNTEAFF.

The chain recombines TRBV5-4 with TRBJ1-1; tentatively, D is TRBD1 (5 bases). Looked up from germline, CDR1 is SGHNT and CDR2 is YYREEE (reference sequence). CDR3 length: 15 amino acids. The V gene lost 2 bases and the J gene lost 5 bases, with 16 bases spanning the gap. CDR3 protein: CASSFGGGGETEAFF. In DNA, the CDR3 is TGTGCCAGCAGCTTTGGGGGTGGTGGCGAAACTGAAGCTTTCTTT.

CDR3 protein: CAWSQGTGELFF. In DNA form, the CDR3 reads TGTGCCTGGAGTCAAGGTACCGGGGAGCTGTTTTTT. This chain joins TRBV30 and TRBJ2-2; D remains unclear. V lost 2 bases, J lost 5 bases, and 6 bases lay in between. Germline-derived CDR1 and CDR2 are GTSNPN and SVGIG (reference sequence). The CDR3 extends over 12 amino acids.

This clonotype was recorded a few times. The chain employs TRBV9 and TRBJ2-1; 10 bases align to TRBD1. CDR3 length equals 15 residues. The V gene end was trimmed by 3 bases and the J gene end by 5 bases; junction bases not matched to a gene: 5. The V gene's germline CDR1 is SGDLS and CDR2 YYNGEE. CDR3 protein: CASSDVGQGDNEQFF. In DNA, the CDR3 is TGTGCCAGCAGCGACGTCGGACAGGGGGACAATGAGCAGTTCTTC.

This chain joins TRBV11-2 and TRBJ2-1; D possibly corresponds to TRBD2 (5 bases). V gave up 3 bases and J gave up 1 base, with 13 bases separating them. CDR1 SGHAT and CDR2 FQNNGV come from the germline V gene. The CDR3 has 16 residues. In DNA form, the CDR3 reads TGTGCCAGCAGCTTTCCCGGGCGCGGGTCCTACAATGAGCAGTTCTTC. Translation: CASSFPGRGSYNEQFF.

This clonotype was observed a handful of times. This rearrangement joins TRBV29-1 to TRBJ2-1; 11 bases are shared with TRBD2. Trimming took 1 base from V and 3 from J; bases not matched to a gene: 2. The germline gives CDR1 SQVTM, CDR2 ANQGSEA. The CDR3 covers 15 residues. The CDR3 spells CSVEGLAGLYNEQFF. The CDR3 bases are TGCAGCGTTGAAGGACTAGCGGGGCTCTACAATGAGCAGTTCTTC.

The chain uses TRBV7-9 and TRBJ2-1; D might be TRBD1 (6 bases). In germline, CDR1 is SEHNR, CDR2 FQNEAQ (reference sequence). CDR3 length: 14 residues. With 5 bases removed from V and 7 bases from J, the gap between germline ends came to 15 bases. The CDR3 coding sequence is TGTGCCAGCAGCCACGGACAGTACTTGAATGAGCAGTTCTTC. As protein: CASSHGQYLNEQFF.

This clonotype showed up just a few times. This chain connects TRBV13 to TRBJ2-5; D possibly corresponds to TRBD2 (5 bases). Trimming cost V 4 bases and J 5 bases, with 17 bases left between them. The germline V gene encodes CDR1 PRHDT and CDR2 FYEKMQ (reference sequence). The CDR3 extends over 15 amino acids. Here the CDR3 DNA reads TGTGCCAGCAGCTCAGCGCGGGCGCGGGTTGAGACCCAGTACTTC. Amino acid sequence: CASSSARARVETQYF.

The J gene is TRBJ2-2, the V gene TRBV12-2; the table's TRBD1 call for D was not verified on the DNA. TRBV12-2 is labeled a pseudogene. CDR3 length: 18 residues. The CDR3 DNA is TGTGCAAGTCGCTCACCCCGGCAGAACAGGGAAATGGCCGGGGAGCTGTTTTTT. This gives the protein CASRSPRQNREMAGELFF.

This clonotype was found a few times. The V gene is TRBV12-3 or TRBV12-4, the J gene TRBJ2-1; 7 bases fit TRBD1. This CDR3 contains 15 residues. V was clipped by 6 bases and J by 9 bases; unmatched bases: 14. The CDR3 region has the DNA TGTGCCAGCAGCTCCAAGACAGGGTCTTCGGGTGAGCAGTTCTTC. This sequence encodes CASSSKTGSSGEQFF.

This clonotype was recorded a few times. The rearrangement joins TRBV6-1 to TRBJ1-1; possibly TRBD1 for D (5 bases). Trimming took 4 bases from V and 1 from J, leaving 10 bases between them. In germline, CDR1 is MNHNS, CDR2 SASEGT. This CDR3 spans 14 amino acids. CDR3 sequence (DNA): TGTGCCAGCAGTGGGGGACGGAAGAACACTGAAGCTTTCTTT. This gives the protein CASSGGRKNTEAFF.

This clonotype was seen only a few times. This chain links TRBV24-1 with TRBJ1-2, with TRBD1 matching 9 bases. V lost 4 bases to trimming and J lost 0 bases; unmatched junction nucleotides: 2. Germline loops: CDR1 KGHDR, CDR2 SFDVKD. This CDR3 has 15 residues. This chain's CDR3 is CATSDRTGANYGYTF. Written as DNA, the CDR3 is TGTGCCACCAGTGACAGGACAGGGGCTAACTATGGCTACACCTTC.

In its sample, this clonotype was seen many times. The chain recombines TRBV15 with TRBJ2-1, with D possibly being TRBD2 (6 bases). This CDR3 is built from 19 residues. Per germline, CDR1 LNHNV and CDR2 YYDKDF (reference sequence). With 0 bases removed from V and 6 bases from J, the gap between germline ends came to 24 bases. The CDR3 DNA is TGTGCCACCAGCAGAGAACCCCCGTTTTTACTCGCGGGACGCAATGAGCAGTTCTTC. This encodes CATSREPPFLLAGRNEQFF.

In the case of this clonotype: The conserved final phenylalanine or tryptophan is absent from the CDR3, which likely points to a read error. The chain recombines TRBV12-3 or TRBV12-4 with TRBJ2-1, with 10 bases that match TRBD2. Unmatched junction bases numbered 1, after V lost 3 bases and J lost 2 bases. The CDR3 loop spans 15 amino acids. CDR3 region: CASSLSGGAYNEQFL. The CDR3 DNA sequence: TGTGCCAGCAGTTTGAGCGGGGGGGCCTACAATGAGCAGTTCTTA.

The chain combines TRBV5-6 with TRBJ2-5, with D tentatively TRBD2 (7 bases). V lost 1 base to trimming and J lost 5 bases, with 12 bases between them. This CDR3 is built from 14 residues. Germline V lookup: CDR1 SGHDT, CDR2 YYEEEE. DNA for the CDR3: TGTGCCAGCAGCTTGCGGGGGGCGGGGGAGACCCAGTACTTC. Amino acids: CASSLRGAGETQYF. The variable domain in full, completed from reference TRBV5-6 and TRBJ2-5, reads DAGVTQSPTHLIKTRGQQVTLRCSPKSGHDTVSWYQQALGQGPQFIFQYYEEEERQRGNFPDRFSGHQFPNYSSELNVNALLLGDSALYLCASSLRGAGETQYFGPGTRLLVL.

This clonotype appeared a few times. The chain uses TRBV6-4 and TRBJ2-1, with 11 bases matching TRBD2. V was pared by 5 bases and J by 2 bases, with 2 bases of the junction left unmatched. The CDR3 loop spans 15 amino acids. Germline CDR1 reads MRHNA; CDR2 reads SNTAGT. This chain's CDR3 is CASSRLAGPYNEQFF. CDR3 DNA sequence: TGTGCCAGCAGTAGACTAGCGGGACCCTACAATGAGCAGTTCTTC.

The table lists this clonotype with a few counts. V usage is TRBV7-9 and J usage is TRBJ1-3, with unresolved D. CDR3 size: 12 residues. V was cut by 6 bases and J by 4 bases, with 7 bases left in between. CDR1 is SEHNR, CDR2 FQNEAQ, per germline (reference sequence). The CDR3 nucleotides read TGTGCCAGCAGTGGTGGAGGAAACACCATATATTTT. This translates into CASSGGGNTIYF.

This clonotype was counted only a few times. The chain joins TRBV5-1 to TRBJ2-3, with 8 bases fitting TRBD2. The V gene end was trimmed by 2 bases and the J gene end by 0 bases; junction bases not matched to a gene: 5. The CDR3 spans 16 residues. Germline V gives CDR1 SGHRS, CDR2 YFSETQ. CDR3 protein: CASSFSGVPSTDTQYF. Here the CDR3 DNA reads TGCGCCAGCAGCTTTAGCGGGGTCCCTAGCACAGATACGCAGTATTTT.

This clonotype was seen a few times. This sequence joins TRBV3-1 and TRBJ1-1; D gene ambiguous. V was trimmed by 0 bases and J by 7 bases, leaving 9 bases between them. This CDR3 region has 13 residues. The germline CDR1 and CDR2 sequences are LGHDT and YNNKEL (reference sequence). CDR3 loop: CASSQDRYGEAFF. The CDR3 DNA reads TGTGCCAGCAGCCAAGACCGATACGGTGAAGCTTTCTTT.

This clonotype was recorded many times. The chain's CDR3 is CATSRGNTGELFF. For the CDR3, the DNA is TGTGCCACCTCACGGGGGAACACCGGGGAGCTGTTTTTT. The V call is TRBV6-5, the J call TRBJ2-2; a weak D match, TRBD2 (5 bases). The CDR3 has 13 amino acids. Between the trimmed V and J ends, which lost 10 bases and 1 base, there was a span of 10 bases. The germline CDR1 and CDR2 sequences are MNHEY and SVGAGI.